The 23 T cell receptor beta chains reported below all come from one sample, sequenced in a study of regulatory T cells in long-lasting Graves disease. Sample time point: newly diagnosed GD, antithyroid drugs for less than 3 months. The authors made the TCR library using RNA they extracted from PBMCs. In building TCR beta libraries, iRepertoire HTBI primers were used together with Arm-PCR of CDR3 regions. Each CDR3 protein gets one entry after TCRdb re-called the multiplex PCR reads with MiXCR. The table includes 200,000 to 250,000 distinct CDR3 sequences, roughly 18% detected once. The same data also contributed to another study, on T cells in Graves' hyperthyroidism and ophthalmopathy.

The sample here was peripheral blood mononuclear cells (PBMCs), taken at new diagnosis, from a patient treated with antithyroid drugs. The source is a woman aged 25 to 45 with Graves disease.

This clonotype was found a few times. The CDR3 sequence is CASSIRRNTYEQYF. The CDR3 DNA follows: TGTGCCAGTAGTATACGGAGGAATACCTACGAGCAGTACTTC. The V gene is TRBV19, the J gene TRBJ2-7, with D tentatively TRBD2 (5 bases). Trimming took off 2 bases at V and 2 bases at J, with 10 bases between the two ends. This CDR3 region has 14 residues. The germline gives CDR1 LNHDA, CDR2 SQIVND (reference sequence).

This clonotype has ten or more counts. The chain has TRBV12-3 or TRBV12-4 and TRBJ2-3, with 8 bases lining up with TRBD2. The CDR3 sequence is 14 residues long. V shed 6 bases, J shed 6 bases, and the junction held 8 bases outside the gene matches. CDR3 bases: TGTGCCAGCAGACACACGGGGGGGCGGGATACGCAGTATTTT. It yields the protein CASRHTGGRDTQYF.

The chain links TRBV19 to TRBJ2-3; possible D gene TRBD2, 6 bases. Germline CDR1 and CDR2: LNHDA and SQIVND (reference sequence). V lost 1 base, J lost 4 bases, and 9 bases lay in between. The CDR3 covers 14 residues. This CDR3 reads CASSIGREADTQYF. CDR3 nucleotide sequence: TGTGCCAGTAGTATAGGCAGGGAGGCAGATACGCAGTATTTT.

This clonotype turned up a few times. The chain has TRBV4-1 and TRBJ2-7; D remains ambiguous. The CDR3 covers 13 residues. V shed 2 bases and J shed 6 bases, with 11 bases lying between them. CDR1 is MGHRA, CDR2 YSYEKL, per germline. The CDR3 here is CASSQHGPGEQYF. The CDR3 region has the DNA TGCGCCAGCAGCCAACATGGACCGGGCGAGCAGTACTTC.

This clonotype appeared many times. The chain has TRBV28 and TRBJ2-5; TRBD1 agrees at 7 bases. The germline gives CDR1 MDHEN, CDR2 SYDVKM. J gave up 4 bases and V 2 bases, and 16 bases lay outside the gene matches. CDR3 length: 18 residues. In DNA, the CDR3 is TGTGCCAGCAGTTTAGTCGGGTACAACAGGGGTCGAGGAGAGACCCAGTACTTC. Translating it yields CASSLVGYNRGRGETQYF.

The genes are TRBV28 and TRBJ1-6; the match to TRBD1 covers 9 bases. Germline V CDR1 and CDR2: MDHEN, SYDVKM. The CDR3 runs to 16 residues. V gave up 6 bases and J gave up 0 bases; unmatched junction bases: 3. The CDR3 DNA reads TGTGCCAGCAGGGGACAGGGAGGCTCCTATAATTCACCCCTCCACTTT. It codes for CASRGQGGSYNSPLHF.

The genes are TRBV6-2 or TRBV6-3 and TRBJ2-5; 8 bases are a match to TRBD2. Germline values: CDR1 MNHEY, CDR2 SVGEGT. V lost 5 bases and J lost 3; bases outside the gene matches: 14. The CDR3 extends over 17 amino acids. The CDR3 DNA is TGTGCCAGCAGTGAATATCCCCCCACTAGCGGCAAAGAGACCCAGTACTTC. Amino acids: CASSEYPPTSGKETQYF.

CDR3 protein: CASSGLFRDILNQPQHF. The CDR3 nucleotides read TGTGCCAGCAGCGGATTATTCCGGGACATTCTTAATCAGCCCCAGCATTTT. The chain combines TRBV6-1 with TRBJ1-5, with a possible D match to TRBD1 (6 bases). The V gene lost 6 bases and the J gene lost 4 bases, with 22 bases spanning the gap. Germline loops: CDR1 MNHNS, CDR2 SASEGT. The CDR3 covers 17 residues.

This clonotype was detected many times. The chain has TRBV20-1 and TRBJ2-1; 8 bases fit TRBD2. The CDR3 is 19 amino acids. Unmatched junction bases numbered 24, after V lost 6 bases and J lost 5 bases. Germline V gives CDR1 DFQATT, CDR2 SNEGSKA (reference sequence). The CDR3 reads CSAPDLGFRRGRLHNEQFF. In DNA, the CDR3 is TGCAGTGCCCCAGATCTCGGTTTTCGGCGCGGGAGGCTACACAATGAGCAGTTCTTC.

This clonotype was picked up many times. This chain links TRBV7-2 with TRBJ1-3; D gene unclear. The germline CDR1 and CDR2 sequences are SGHTA and FQGNSA. Deletions cut 2 bases from V and 4 bases from J, with 12 bases between. The CDR3 is 15 amino acids. DNA for the CDR3: TGTGCCAGCAGCTTAAACCCACTCAGGGGAAACACCATATATTTT. Protein product: CASSLNPLRGNTIYF.

This clonotype showed up many times. The chain carries TRBV29-1 and TRBJ2-5; the D is unclear. Germline assignment: CDR1 SQVTM and CDR2 ANQGSEA. The CDR3 totals 11 residues. Trimming took off 4 bases at V and 2 bases at J, with 5 bases between the two ends. The CDR3: CSVGSQETQYF. CDR3 nucleotides: TGCAGCGTTGGTTCGCAAGAGACCCAGTACTTC.

This sequence joins TRBV9 and TRBJ2-3, with D perhaps matching TRBD2 (6 bases). Germline V gene sequence: CDR1 SGDLS, CDR2 YYNGEE. The CDR3 has 14 residues. V gave up 3 bases and J gave up 5 bases, with 13 bases separating them. CDR3 protein: CASSGGGSEDTQYF. The CDR3, as DNA: TGTGCCAGCAGCGGTGGGGGGAGTGAAGATACGCAGTATTTT.

This clonotype occurred many times. The CDR3 is CAWSFNLRNSNQPQHF. In nucleotides, the CDR3 is TGTGCCTGGAGCTTTAATCTCAGAAACTCCAATCAGCCCCAGCATTTT. The V and J genes are TRBV30 and TRBJ1-5; D not resolved. Germline V gene lookup returns CDR1 GTSNPN and CDR2 SVGIG (reference sequence). The CDR3 has 16 residues. The ends were cut back, 3 bases at V and 3 bases at J, with 18 bases in the middle. Drawing the rest from reference TRBV30 and TRBJ1-5, the complete variable domain is SQTIHQWPATLVQPVGSPLSLECTVEGTSNPNLYWYRQAAGRGLQLLFYSVGIGQISSEVPQNLSASRPQDRQFILSSKKLLLSDSGFYLCAWSFNLRNSNQPQHFGDGTRLSIL.

This clonotype was counted at least ten times. The chain employs TRBV4-1 and TRBJ1-6, with D uncertain. The V and J ends lost 2 bases and 10 bases respectively, with 15 bases between them. The CDR3 covers 15 residues. Germline-derived CDR1 and CDR2 are MGHRA and YSYEKL. The CDR3 DNA reads as TGCGCCAGCAGCCAAAGTTTGGTCATAGGATCACCCCTCCACTTT. It specifies CASSQSLVIGSPLHF.

This clonotype has at least ten counts. This chain connects TRBV5-1 to TRBJ2-7, with D possibly matching TRBD1 (6 bases). Germline V lookup: CDR1 SGHRS, CDR2 YFSETQ. The V and J ends lost 3 bases and 3 bases respectively, with 7 bases between them. CDR3 length: 12 residues. CDR3 amino acids: CASSSGHYEQYF. The CDR3 region has the DNA TGCGCCAGCAGCTCGGGACACTACGAGCAGTACTTC. The variable domain in full, completed from reference TRBV5-1 and TRBJ2-7, reads KAGVTQTPRYLIKTRGQQVTLSCSPISGHRSVSWYQQTPGQGLQFLFEYFSETQRNKGNFPGRFSGRQFSNSRSEMNVSTLELGDSALYLCASSSGHYEQYFGPGTRLTVT.

This clonotype was counted ten times or more. The rearrangement joins TRBV2 to TRBJ2-1; 10 bases are shared with TRBD2. Germline assignment: CDR1 SNHLY and CDR2 FYNNEI. This CDR3 is 15 amino acids long. V gave up 5 bases and J gave up 4 bases; unmatched junction bases: 5. CDR3: CASSPIAGGYNEQFF. The CDR3 DNA reads as TGTGCCAGCAGTCCTATAGCGGGAGGTTACAATGAGCAGTTCTTC.

This clonotype turned up a few times. This rearrangement joins TRBV7-2 to TRBJ1-3; D is uncertain. CDR1 is SGHTA and CDR2 is FQGNSA in the germline V gene. V lost 1 base and J lost 4, with 5 bases in between. The CDR3 contains 13 residues. The CDR3 protein is CASSLGRGNTIYF. The CDR3 DNA follows: TGTGCCAGCAGCTTAGGGAGGGGAAACACCATATATTTT.

This chain links TRBV2 with TRBJ2-1, with D possibly being TRBD2 (6 bases). Germline V gene lookup returns CDR1 SNHLY and CDR2 FYNNEI. This CDR3 has 12 residues. Deletions cut 5 bases from V and 12 bases from J, with 14 bases between. The CDR3 region is CASSIPSEPQFF. CDR3 nucleotide sequence: TGTGCCAGCAGTATACCTAGCGAACCGCAGTTCTTC.

There are many counts of this clonotype. The V call is TRBV20-1, the J call TRBJ2-3, with no clear D. Germline V gene lookup returns CDR1 DFQATT and CDR2 SNEGSKA (reference sequence). The CDR3 contains 13 residues. The V end lost 5 bases, the J end lost 6 bases, and 15 bases lay between the germline ends. The CDR3 reads CSAEVRSEDTQYF. The CDR3 nucleotides read TGCAGTGCTGAAGTCCGCAGCGAGGATACGCAGTATTTT.

This clonotype was found many times. The V gene is TRBV10-3, the J gene TRBJ2-1; maybe TRBD2 (5 bases). The germline V gene has CDR1 ENHRY and CDR2 SYGVKD. CDR3 size: 13 residues. Trimming pared 9 bases from V and 8 bases from J, leaving 17 bases between. CDR3: CAIADSPTDEQFF. The CDR3 DNA reads TGTGCCATAGCGGACTCGCCGACCGATGAGCAGTTCTTC.

The V call is TRBV12-3 or TRBV12-4, the J call TRBJ1-6; 11 bases map to TRBD1. This CDR3 has 15 residues. V shed 8 bases and J 8 bases; nucleotides not matched to a gene: 8. The CDR3: CASRPGTGGHSPLHF. The CDR3 DNA follows: TGTGCCAGCCGCCCCGGGACAGGGGGTCATTCACCCCTCCACTTT.

In this sample, this clonotype turned up many times. The V call is TRBV6-5, the J call TRBJ2-7; 10 bases match TRBD1. Germline assignment: CDR1 MNHEY and CDR2 SVGAGI. The V gene end was trimmed by 4 bases and the J gene end by 3 bases; junction bases not matched to a gene: 6. The CDR3 has 15 amino acids. In DNA form, the CDR3 reads TGTGCCAGCAGTTCTACCCGGGACAGGGGCTACGAGCAGTACTTC. This gives the protein CASSSTRDRGYEQYF.

The sample holds many counts of this clonotype. V usage is TRBV28 and J usage is TRBJ2-7, with 7 bases aligning to TRBD2. V lost 4 bases, J lost 2 bases, and 5 bases stayed unmatched. Germline values: CDR1 MDHEN, CDR2 SYDVKM. This CDR3 spans 14 amino acids. The CDR3 sequence is CASSSGGTTYEQYF. The CDR3 coding sequence is TGTGCCAGCAGTTCGGGCGGGACTACCTACGAGCAGTACTTC.